This entry lists 12 T cell receptor beta chains sequenced from one sample in a study of T-cell reconstitution after alpha-beta-depleted transplantation in children. The authors prepared the TCRbeta library with unique molecular identifiers. In TCRdb, the PCR reads were re-called with MiXCR into one record per CDR3 protein. The data contain approximately 640,000 distinct CDR3 sequences, around a sixth of them singletons. The input for sequencing was PBMCs from the stem cell graft donor, taken from the stem cell graft. Receptors were obtained from a human donor who donated a stem cell graft to a child with acute myeloid leukemia.

The chain joins TRBV20-1 to TRBJ2-1, with D perhaps being TRBD1 or TRBD2 (6 bases each). V dropped 6 bases and J dropped 0 bases, with 27 bases sitting between them. Looked up from germline, CDR1 is DFQATT and CDR2 is SNEGSKA (reference sequence). CDR3 length: 19 residues. The CDR3 spells CSAPTNHRDLLISYNEQFF. The DNA for the CDR3 is TGCAGTGCGCCCACCAATCACAGGGACTTGCTAATCTCCTACAATGAGCAGTTCTTC.

The rearrangement links TRBV7-2 to TRBJ2-7, with 7 bases matching TRBD1. The CDR3 has 14 residues. The V segment lost 5 bases and the J segment 2 bases; nucleotides outside the gene matches: 6. Germline CDR1 SGHTA, CDR2 FQGNSA. Here the CDR3 reads CASSGRQGPYEQYF. The CDR3, as DNA: TGTGCCAGCAGCGGCAGACAGGGTCCCTACGAGCAGTACTTC.

In its sample, this clonotype was seen many times. CDR3 sequence: CASSLGLAGGGNEQFF. For the CDR3, the DNA is TGTGCCAGCAGTTTAGGACTAGCGGGGGGCGGGAATGAGCAGTTCTTC. The chain has TRBV12-3 or TRBV12-4 and TRBJ2-1, with 13 nucleotides matching TRBD2. The V gene end was trimmed by 1 base and the J gene end by 7 bases; junction bases not matched to a gene: 4. This CDR3 contains 16 residues.

This clonotype was recorded at least ten times. The chain is built from TRBV29-1 and TRBJ2-1; D might be TRBD2 (6 bases). The CDR3 covers 15 residues. Germline CDR1 and CDR2: SQVTM and ANQGSEA. Trimming pared 5 bases from V and 4 bases from J, leaving 18 bases between. CDR3 nucleotides: TGCAGCGTTCGAGAGTCCGGGGGTCCTTACAATGAGCAGTTCTTC. It translates to CSVRESGGPYNEQFF.

J is TRBJ1-1 and V is TRBV10-2; 9 bases map to TRBD1. Trimming cost V 11 bases and J 0 bases; bases outside gene matches: 13. Germline CDR1 WSHSY, CDR2 SAAADI. The CDR3 is 16 residues long. The CDR3 protein is CASTPRDREMNTEAFF. CDR3 in DNA: TGCGCCTCCACGCCCCGGGACAGGGAAATGAACACTGAAGCTTTCTTT.

This clonotype was recorded at least ten times. The gene calls are TRBV7-2 and TRBJ2-1; D unclear. CDR3 size: 12 residues. V lost 0 bases to trimming and J lost 8 bases, with 5 bases between them. CDR1 and CDR2 from the germline V gene are SGHTA and FQGNSA. The CDR3 coding sequence is TGTGCCAGCAGCTTAGCGGGTTATGAGCAGTTCTTC. Residues: CASSLAGYEQFF.

This clonotype was seen at least ten times. V and J are TRBV12-3 or TRBV12-4 and TRBJ1-3; D unclear. This CDR3 contains 12 residues. V lost 7 bases and J 4 bases, leaving 8 bases between the germline ends. CDR3 nucleotide sequence: TGTGCCAGCAATAGACACGGAAACACCATATATTTT. Amino acids: CASNRHGNTIYF.

In its sample, this clonotype was seen a few times. The rearrangement joins TRBV29-1 to TRBJ2-1; 7 bases are shared with TRBD2. Germline lookup yields CDR1 SQVTM and CDR2 ANQGSEA. CDR3 length: 15 amino acids. V lost 7 bases to trimming and J lost 0 bases; unmatched junction nucleotides: 9. The DNA for the CDR3 is TGCAGCGCCCCGACCGGGGGGAGCTCCTACAATGAGCAGTTCTTC. Protein: CSAPTGGSSYNEQFF.

The CDR3 DNA reads TGTGCCAGCAGCCCCACGACTAGCGGGGGCCAGCAGTTCTTC. Translating it yields CASSPTTSGGQQFF. This chain joins TRBV3-1 and TRBJ2-1, with 12 bases matching TRBD2. CDR3 length: 14 residues. The germline V gene has CDR1 LGHDT and CDR2 YNNKEL (reference sequence). The J segment lost 11 bases and the V segment lost 4 bases, leaving 6 bases of the junction unmatched.

The CDR3 loop reads CASSSPGGSTGELFF. The CDR3 nucleotides are TGTGCCAGCAGTTCCCCAGGGGGAAGCACCGGGGAGCTGTTTTTT. The chain links TRBV6-5 to TRBJ2-2; TRBD1 matches 7 bases. Germline V gives CDR1 MNHEY, CDR2 SVGAGI. This CDR3 is 15 amino acids long. V shed 4 bases, J shed 4 bases, and the junction held 6 bases outside the gene matches.

This clonotype was seen ten or more times. The V and J genes are TRBV6-4 and TRBJ1-4; 7 bases fit TRBD1. The CDR3 is 13 amino acids. Germline V gene sequence: CDR1 MRHNA, CDR2 SNTAGT. The trim removed 8 bases at V and 5 bases at J, leaving 5 bases unmatched. The CDR3 sequence: CASLDRRNEKLFF. CDR3 nucleotides: TGTGCCAGCCTGGACAGGAGGAATGAAAAACTGTTTTTT.

This clonotype was counted between two and nine times. The chain is built from TRBV7-2 and TRBJ2-2, with D tentatively TRBD1 (6 bases). Germline values: CDR1 SGHTA, CDR2 FQGNSA. The CDR3 has 14 amino acids. Deletions cut 6 bases from V and 6 bases from J, with 14 bases between. The CDR3 nucleotides read TGTGCCAGCAGGGACAGTTCCACGGCCGGGGAGCTGTTTTTT. Protein: CASRDSSTAGELFF.